One T cell receptor (beta chain) is described in this entry. Its antigen is unknown. Time point of the sample: newly diagnosed GD, antithyroid drugs for less than 3 months. Researchers made the TCR library from RNA that was extracted from PBMCs. The data originate from a study of regulatory T cells in long-lasting Graves disease. Overall study findings and caveats: Graves' patients with persistent disease showed TCR diversity lower than patients newly diagnosed.

Construction of TCR beta libraries relied on iRepertoire HTBI primers and on Arm-PCR targeting CDR3 regions. TCRdb fed the multiplex PCR reads into MiXCR, producing one record per CDR3 protein. The data contain 380,000 or so distinct CDR3 sequences, around 15% of them singletons. The V gene lost 4 bases and the J gene lost 7 bases, with 7 bases spanning the gap. Germline CDR1 is SGHVS and CDR2 is FNYEAQ. The CDR3 runs 11 residues. These sequences were also reported in another study, on T cells in Graves' hyperthyroidism and ophthalmopathy. That work contributes: Graves' hyperthyroidism was deemed stable given no ophthalmopathy progression within 18 months. Exclusions: uncontrolled infection, other autoimmune disease, pregnancy, lactation. RT-PCR in the first round (using the HTBI primer set) targeted the TCR CDR3.

This clonotype was obtained from a woman aged 18-29 years with Graves disease. Specimen: peripheral blood mononuclear cells (PBMCs), collected at new diagnosis, from a patient treated with antithyroid drugs. The chain is built from TRBV7-6 and TRBJ1-1; no clear D gene. The CDR3 bases are TGTGCCAGCAGCTCGACTTATGAAGCTTTCTTT. Translation: CASSSTYEAFF.